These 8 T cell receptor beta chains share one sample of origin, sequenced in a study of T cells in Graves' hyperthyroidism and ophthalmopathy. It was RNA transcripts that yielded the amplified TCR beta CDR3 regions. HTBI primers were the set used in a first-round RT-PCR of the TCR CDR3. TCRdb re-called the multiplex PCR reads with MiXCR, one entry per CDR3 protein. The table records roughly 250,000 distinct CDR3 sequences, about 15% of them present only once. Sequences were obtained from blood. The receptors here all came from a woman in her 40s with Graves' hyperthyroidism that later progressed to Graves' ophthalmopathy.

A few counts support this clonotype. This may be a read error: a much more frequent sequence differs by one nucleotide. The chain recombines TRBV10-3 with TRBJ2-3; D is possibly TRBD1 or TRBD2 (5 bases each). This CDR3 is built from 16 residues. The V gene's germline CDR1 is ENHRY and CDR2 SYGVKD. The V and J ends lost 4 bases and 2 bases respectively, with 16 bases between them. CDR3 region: CAISVGAPRSTDTQYF. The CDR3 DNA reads TGTGCCATCAGTGTCGGGGCACCAAGATCCACAGATACGCAGTATTTT.

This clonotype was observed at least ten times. CDR3 region: CASGLGDQGDEQFF. For the CDR3, the DNA is TGTGCTAGTGGTTTGGGGGATCAGGGTGATGAGCAGTTCTTC. This chain connects TRBV12-5 to TRBJ2-1, with D possibly TRBD1 on 5 matching bases. The length of the CDR3 is 14 residues. CDR1 is LGHNT and CDR2 is FRNRAP in the germline V gene. V gave up 1 base and J gave up 8 bases, with 12 bases separating them.

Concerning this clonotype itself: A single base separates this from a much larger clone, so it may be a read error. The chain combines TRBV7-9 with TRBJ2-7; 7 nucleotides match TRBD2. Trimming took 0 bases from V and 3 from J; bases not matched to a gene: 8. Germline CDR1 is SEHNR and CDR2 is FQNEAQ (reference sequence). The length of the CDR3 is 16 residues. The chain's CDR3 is CASSLAGAGRLYEQYF. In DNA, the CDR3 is TGTGCCAGCAGCTTAGCCGGAGCGGGAAGGCTCTACGAGCAGTACTTC.

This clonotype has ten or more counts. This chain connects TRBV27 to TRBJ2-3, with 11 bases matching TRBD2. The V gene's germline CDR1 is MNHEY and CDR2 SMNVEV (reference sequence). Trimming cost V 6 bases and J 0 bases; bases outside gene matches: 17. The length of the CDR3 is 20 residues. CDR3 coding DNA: TGTGCCAGCAGCCCAACCTGGACTAGCGGGTTAGGGACTAGCACAGATACGCAGTATTTT. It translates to CASSPTWTSGLGTSTDTQYF.

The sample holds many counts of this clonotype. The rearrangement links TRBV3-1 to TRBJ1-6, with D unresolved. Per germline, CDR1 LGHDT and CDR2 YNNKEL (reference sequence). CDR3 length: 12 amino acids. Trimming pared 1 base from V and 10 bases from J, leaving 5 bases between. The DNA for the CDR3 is TGTGCCAGCAGCCAAGGGGGATCACCCCTCCACTTT. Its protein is CASSQGGSPLHF.

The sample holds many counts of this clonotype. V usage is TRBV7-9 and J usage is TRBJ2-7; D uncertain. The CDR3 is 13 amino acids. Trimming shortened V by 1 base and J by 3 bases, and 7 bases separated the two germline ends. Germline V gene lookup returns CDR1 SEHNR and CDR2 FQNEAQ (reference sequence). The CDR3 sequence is CASSLVPYYEQYF. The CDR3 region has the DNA TGTGCCAGCAGCTTAGTCCCCTACTACGAGCAGTACTTC.

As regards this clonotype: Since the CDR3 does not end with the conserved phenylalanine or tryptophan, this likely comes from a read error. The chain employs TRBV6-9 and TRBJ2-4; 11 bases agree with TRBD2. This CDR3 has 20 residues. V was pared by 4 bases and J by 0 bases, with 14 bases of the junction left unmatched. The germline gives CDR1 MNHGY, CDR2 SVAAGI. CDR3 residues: CASSSGLAVLPTRAKNIQYL. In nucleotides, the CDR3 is TGTGCCAGCAGTTCGGGACTAGCGGTATTACCGACACGAGCCAAAAACATTCAGTACCTC.

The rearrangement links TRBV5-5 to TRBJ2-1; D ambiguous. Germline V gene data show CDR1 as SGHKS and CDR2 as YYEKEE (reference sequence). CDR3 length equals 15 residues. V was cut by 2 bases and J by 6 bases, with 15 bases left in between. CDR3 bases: TGTGCCAGCAGCTTCCTGGTCCCCTCCCGCAATGAGCAGTTCTTC. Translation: CASSFLVPSRNEQFF.